These 14 T cell receptor beta chains share one sample of origin, sequenced in a study of OX40 agonist ivuxolimab in advanced cancers. TCRdb's copy holds only in-frame clones and misses some; the assay was immunoSEQ multiplex PCR. The profile shows about 40,000 clones, 88% of them singletons. Sequences were derived from CD4+ or CD8+ T cells sorted from blood, sampled in a trial of the OX40 agonist ivuxolimab. The receptors were gathered from an adult with an advanced solid tumor such as melanoma, head and neck, liver or kidney cancer.

V gene TRBV4-1 combines with J gene TRBJ2-2; D gene unclear. V shed 0 bases and J shed 0 bases, with 8 bases lying between them. Germline CDR1 and CDR2: MGHRA and YSYEKL. The CDR3 contains 16 residues. CDR3 region: CASSQEVGANTGELFF. The CDR3 coding sequence is TGCGCCAGCAGCCAAGAAGTGGGCGCGAACACCGGGGAGCTGTTTTTT.

This chain uses TRBV6-5 with TRBJ1-2; tentatively, D is TRBD1 (6 bases). This CDR3 region has 15 residues. V lost 0 bases, J lost 4 bases, and 12 bases lay in between. Per germline, CDR1 MNHEY and CDR2 SVGAGI. The CDR3 reads CASSYSSETGYGYTF. As DNA, the CDR3 is TGTGCCAGCAGTTACTCGAGCGAGACAGGCTATGGCTACACCTTC.

The V and J genes are TRBV9 and TRBJ2-1; the D gene is possibly TRBD2 (5 bases). The V end was cut by 0 bases, the J end by 8 bases, with 15 bases between. The germline gives CDR1 SGDLS, CDR2 YYNGEE. The CDR3 runs 15 residues. CDR3 sequence: CASSVEGGTGDEQFF. CDR3 nucleotides: TGTGCCAGCAGCGTAGAAGGAGGCACCGGGGATGAGCAGTTCTTC. The full variable domain, its missing parts supplied by reference TRBV9 and TRBJ2-1, is DSGVTQTPKHLITATGQRVTLRCSPRSGDLSVYWYQQSLDQGLQFLIQYYNGEERAKGNILERFSAQQFPDLHSELNLSSLELGDSALYFCASSVEGGTGDEQFFGPGTRLTVL.

The chain joins TRBV4-1 to TRBJ2-7, with D unclear. The CDR3 consists of 13 residues. Trimming removed 0 bases at V and 4 bases at J, with 7 bases between. The germline V gene encodes CDR1 MGHRA and CDR2 YSYEKL. CDR3 protein: CASSQELTYEQYF. The CDR3 DNA follows: TGCGCCAGCAGCCAAGAATTGACTTACGAGCAGTACTTC.

This clone qualifies as medium-sized. This chain joins TRBV11-3 and TRBJ2-3; the D gene is possibly TRBD2 (5 bases). Germline CDR1 and CDR2: SGHNT and YENEEA. Trimming took off 0 bases at V and 3 bases at J, with 16 bases between the two ends. The CDR3 is 17 amino acids. In nucleotides, the CDR3 is TGTGCCAGCAGCTTAGATACGGCGGGCCTGGGGACAGATACGCAGTATTTT. Encoded protein: CASSLDTAGLGTDTQYF.

The table lists this clone with a count of one. V usage is TRBV5-1 and J usage is TRBJ1-1; D perhaps matches TRBD1 (6 bases). The CDR3 runs 15 residues. The V and J ends lost 1 base and 5 bases respectively, with 15 bases between them. Per germline, CDR1 SGHRS and CDR2 YFSETQ. CDR3 amino acids: CASSLSGVEGTEAFF. Written as DNA, the CDR3 is TGCGCCAGCAGCTTGTCAGGGGTCGAGGGGACTGAAGCTTTCTTT.

In its sample, this clone was seen once. This chain links TRBV18 with TRBJ2-7; 7 bases match TRBD1. The CDR3 consists of 15 residues. In germline, CDR1 is KGHSH, CDR2 LQKENI. The ends lost 3 bases at V and 11 bases at J; junction bases unmatched: 16. As DNA, the CDR3 is TGTGCCAGCTCACCTGCCGGGACAGCAGATCCGTCCAAGTACTTC. It encodes CASSPAGTADPSKYF.

The chain employs TRBV7-8 and TRBJ1-3; D not certain. CDR3 length equals 15 residues. Trimming shortened V by 1 base and J by 0 bases, and 7 bases separated the two germline ends. Germline CDR1 is SGHVS and CDR2 is FQNEAQ. This CDR3 is CASSLGRSSGNTIYF. CDR3 DNA: TGTGCCAGCAGCTTAGGACGGAGCTCTGGAAACACCATATATTTT.

This clone was observed a handful of times. The chain uses TRBV5-4 and TRBJ2-1; D gene ambiguous. This CDR3 has 15 amino acids. V was shortened by 0 bases and J by 5 bases, with 12 bases between the two germline ends. CDR1 and CDR2 (germline): SGHNT, YYREEE (reference sequence). In DNA, the CDR3 is TGTGCCAGCAGCTTGGTGGCAGGCCCAAACAATGAGCAGTTCTTC. It encodes CASSLVAGPNNEQFF.

The chain recombines TRBV14 with TRBJ2-5, with D perhaps TRBD1 (7 bases). Trimming took off 1 base at V and 5 bases at J, with 26 bases between the two ends. The CDR3 is 19 amino acids. The germline V gene has CDR1 SGHDN and CDR2 FVKESK. This CDR3 reads CASSQVSPVNRGGVETQYF. In nucleotides, the CDR3 is TGTGCCAGCAGCCAAGTTTCGCCCGTAAACAGGGGCGGGGTGGAGACCCAGTACTTC.

As for this clone: The junction does not match germline at one end; this may be a read error. CDR3 nucleotide sequence: TGTGCTAGCAGTCCTATTAACACTGAAGCTTTCTTT. This codes for CASSPINTEAFF. This chain connects TRBV7-7 to TRBJ1-1; D is unresolved. The germline gives CDR1 SSHAT, CDR2 FNYEAQ (reference sequence). This CDR3 spans 12 amino acids.

The rearrangement links TRBV30 to TRBJ2-2; D gene uncertain. V was pared by 0 bases and J by 6 bases, with 8 bases between. The CDR3 is 13 residues long. Germline V gene lookup returns CDR1 GTSNPN and CDR2 SVGIG (reference sequence). CDR3 sequence: CAWSVLGAGELFF. The CDR3 region has the DNA TGTGCCTGGAGTGTACTGGGCGCCGGGGAGCTGTTTTTT.

The chain has TRBV19 and TRBJ2-2, with 7 bases identical to TRBD2. V was pared by 6 bases and J by 5 bases, with 12 bases of the junction left unmatched. This CDR3 is 16 amino acids long. CDR1 and CDR2 (germline): LNHDA, SQIVND (reference sequence). The CDR3 protein is CASSIGTGRGTGELFF. CDR3 in DNA: TGTGCCAGTAGCATCGGGACTGGGCGGGGGACCGGGGAGCTGTTTTTT.

The chain combines TRBV28 with TRBJ2-1; the D is unclear. Trimming stripped 2 bases from V and 8 bases from J, with 10 bases between. This CDR3 comprises 13 residues. Germline CDR1 reads MDHEN; CDR2 reads SYDVKM. The CDR3 region has the DNA TGTGCCAGCAGTTTACTTAGGCTAGATGAGCAGTTCTTC. It encodes CASSLLRLDEQFF.